The 17 T cell receptor beta chains given below trace back to one sample, sequenced in a study of blood T cell repertoires in COVID-19 (TCRdb year 2020). Library construction relied on the immunoSEQ multiplex PCR assay. Not all clones reach the TCRdb copy of this immuneACCESS table, which keeps in-frame sequences only. Checked studies attribute under half of the gap to unresolved V genes and leave the rest unexplained. The sample table contains 120,000 or so clones; only one count was recorded for roughly 79% of them. 2% to 2.5% of the sample is taken by the ten largest. Sequencing used peripheral blood. These receptors originate from a man in his 70s with acute or convalescent COVID-19.

This chain links TRBV7-2 with TRBJ2-3; D is unclear. CDR3 size: 15 residues. V gave up 1 base and J gave up 0 bases, with 8 bases separating them. CDR1 and CDR2 from the germline V gene are SGHTA and FQGNSA. The CDR3 sequence: CASSLGWASTDTQYF. The CDR3 nucleotides are TGTGCCAGCAGCTTAGGGTGGGCCAGCACAGATACGCAGTATTTT. The whole variable domain, filled in from reference TRBV7-2 and TRBJ2-3, reads GAGVSQSPSNKVTEKGKDVELRCDPISGHTALYWYRQSLGQGLEFLIYFQGNSAPDKSGLPSDRFSAERTGGSVSTLTIQRTQQEDSAVYLCASSLGWASTDTQYFGPGTRLTVL.

The rearrangement uses TRBV12-3 or TRBV12-4 and TRBJ1-2; D gene uncertain. There are 12 residues in the CDR3. With 2 bases removed from V and 4 bases from J, the gap between germline ends came to 5 bases. The CDR3 nucleotides are TGTGCCAGCAGTTTACCCGGCTATGGCTACACCTTC. Its protein is CASSLPGYGYTF.

The chain carries TRBV5-4 and TRBJ1-2; unclear D gene. Germline-derived CDR1 and CDR2 are SGHNT and YYREEE (reference sequence). CDR3 size: 12 residues. V was cut by 0 bases and J by 6 bases, with 6 bases left in between. CDR3 residues: CASSLEEDGYTF. The DNA for the CDR3 is TGTGCCAGCAGCTTGGAGGAGGATGGCTACACCTTC.

V is TRBV7-2 and J is TRBJ1-4; 8 nucleotides align to TRBD1. There are 15 residues in the CDR3. The V and J ends lost 5 bases and 8 bases, in that order; junction bases with no gene match: 10. Germline V gene sequence: CDR1 SGHTA, CDR2 FQGNSA. The DNA for the CDR3 is TGTGCCAGCAGCCCGACGGGACAGGTACACGAAAAACTGTTTTTT. Its translation is CASSPTGQVHEKLFF.

This chain uses TRBV19 with TRBJ2-1; D gene uncertain. CDR3 length: 13 residues. Deletions cut 6 bases from V and 3 bases from J, with 9 bases between. Germline assignment: CDR1 LNHDA and CDR2 SQIVND (reference sequence). In DNA, the CDR3 is TGTGCCAGTAGGGAACAGATCTACAATGAGCAGTTCTTC. Translating gives CASREQIYNEQFF. Filled out from reference TRBV19 and TRBJ2-1, the complete variable domain reads DGGITQSPKYLFRKEGQNVTLSCEQNLNHDAMYWYRQDPGQGLRLIYYSQIVNDFQKGDIAEGYSVSREKKESFPLTVTSAQKNPTAFYLCASREQIYNEQFFGPGTRLTVL.

This chain joins TRBV6-5 and TRBJ1-4, with D unclear. V was trimmed by 7 bases and J by 7 bases, leaving 16 bases between them. CDR1 and CDR2 (germline): MNHEY, SVGAGI. This CDR3 has 14 residues. The DNA of the CDR3 is TGTGCCAGCAAAATCCATGCGCCTGGTGAAAAACTGTTTTTT. Its translation: CASKIHAPGEKLFF.

For the CDR3, the DNA is TGTGCCAGCAGCTCTACCGGCGGGACCGTGGGGTCACCCCTCCACTTT. This sequence encodes CASSSTGGTVGSPLHF. The chain employs TRBV21-1 and TRBJ1-6. TRBV21-1 is a pseudogene. The CDR3 sequence is 16 residues long.

The rearrangement uses TRBV5-6 and TRBJ2-6; TRBD2 is a possible D gene (5 bases). The CDR3 runs 17 residues. Germline CDR1 and CDR2: SGHDT and YYEEEE. Deletions cut 4 bases from V and 0 bases from J, with 14 bases between. The CDR3 protein is CASSPRVLLSGANVLTF. CDR3 bases: TGTGCCAGCAGCCCGCGGGTCCTTCTCTCTGGGGCCAACGTCCTGACTTTC.

V gene TRBV19 combines with J gene TRBJ2-3; perhaps TRBD1 as D (6 bases). V lost 1 base to trimming and J lost 4 bases, with 9 bases between them. In germline, CDR1 is LNHDA, CDR2 SQIVND (reference sequence). This CDR3 is 14 amino acids long. CDR3 in DNA: TGTGCCAGTAGTATAGTTGCAGGGGCAGATACGCAGTATTTT. Protein sequence: CASSIVAGADTQYF.

The V call is TRBV18, the J call TRBJ2-5; TRBD1 matches at 8 bases. The CDR3 totals 13 residues. Trimming removed 5 bases from V and 3 bases from J; junction bases left unmatched: 2. CDR1 is KGHSH and CDR2 is LQKENI in the germline V gene. The CDR3 here is CASSRGQEETQYF. The CDR3 DNA sequence: TGTGCCAGCTCAAGGGGACAGGAAGAGACCCAGTACTTC. Full variable domain (missing parts from reference TRBV18 and TRBJ2-5): NAGVMQNPRHLVRRRGQEARLRCSPMKGHSHVYWYRQLPEEGLKFMVYLQKENIIDESGMPKERFSAEFPKEGPSILRIQQVVRGDSAAYFCASSRGQEETQYFGPGTRLLVL.

This clone was found once. This chain uses TRBV5-5 with TRBJ1-5, with 7 bases identical to TRBD1. The CDR3 extends over 16 amino acids. The germline CDR1 and CDR2 sequences are SGHKS and YYEKEE (reference sequence). Unmatched junction bases numbered 6, after V lost 3 bases and J lost 0 bases. CDR3 DNA: TGTGCCAGCAGCTCGCTCGGGACAGCTAGCAATCAGCCCCAGCATTTT. Translating it yields CASSSLGTASNQPQHF.

J is TRBJ2-5 and V is TRBV6-1; unclear D gene. V was cut by 0 bases and J by 2 bases, with 10 bases left in between. CDR3 length: 15 residues. The V gene's germline CDR1 is MNHNS and CDR2 SASEGT. CDR3 protein: CASSEARTQQETQYF. The DNA of the CDR3 is TGTGCCAGCAGTGAAGCGCGAACCCAACAAGAGACCCAGTACTTC.

The V call is TRBV7-6, the J call TRBJ2-7; 8 nucleotides line up with TRBD1. J lost 2 bases, V lost 1 base, and 4 bases had no gene match. CDR1 is SGHVS and CDR2 is FNYEAQ in the germline V gene. This CDR3 is 15 amino acids long. The CDR3 bases are TGTGCCAGCAGCTTAGGGGACAGGACAGCCTACGAGCAGTACTTC. Translating gives CASSLGDRTAYEQYF.

The J gene is TRBJ2-5, the V gene TRBV24-1; 10 bases line up with TRBD2. Germline CDR1 and CDR2: KGHDR and SFDVKD. This CDR3 has 15 residues. The trim removed 3 bases at V and 4 bases at J, leaving 4 bases unmatched. CDR3 in amino acids: CATSDATSGRETQYF. The DNA of the CDR3 is TGTGCCACCAGTGATGCGACTAGCGGGCGAGAGACCCAGTACTTC.

The V gene is TRBV4-2, the J gene TRBJ1-3, with unresolved D. Trimming stripped 1 base from V and 3 bases from J, with 7 bases between. Looked up from germline, CDR1 is LGHNA and CDR2 is YNFKEQ. This CDR3 contains 14 residues. The CDR3 reads CASSQAEGGNTIYF. DNA for the CDR3: TGTGCCAGCAGCCAAGCCGAGGGTGGAAACACCATATATTTT.

The V call is TRBV3-1 (or the pseudogene TRBV3-2), the J call TRBJ2-7, with 7 bases matching TRBD1. The length of the CDR3 is 14 residues. Losses at the gene ends were 4 bases for V and 0 bases for J; bases not matched to a gene: 3. Germline loops: CDR1 LGHDT, CDR2 YNNKEL (reference sequence). The CDR3 DNA reads TGTGCCAGCAGCCCTCGGGACAGCTCCTACGAGCAGTACTTC. Translated: CASSPRDSSYEQYF.

CDR3 nucleotide sequence: TGTGCCAGCAGTTCCCGCCGGACAGCCTACGAGCAGTACTTC. As protein: CASSSRRTAYEQYF. The J gene is TRBJ2-7, the V gene TRBV6-5; possibly TRBD1 for D (6 bases). The ends were cut back, 4 bases at V and 2 bases at J, with 12 bases in the middle. Germline CDR1 is MNHEY and CDR2 is SVGAGI. There are 14 residues in the CDR3.